The 25 T cell receptor beta chains in this list originate from one sample, sequenced in a study of blood T cell repertoires in COVID-19. Profiled with immunoSEQ multiplex PCR; TCRdb holds only in-frame clones, not every one. Among 150,000 to 200,000 clones listed, roughly 87% were seen once. Sequenced: peripheral blood. These receptors were obtained from a man younger than 35 who had recovered from COVID-19.

CDR3 DNA sequence: TGTGCCAGCAGCCCGGGACTAGTTAACGAGCAGTTCTTC. This sequence encodes CASSPGLVNEQFF. The V gene is TRBV7-2, the J gene TRBJ2-1, with 8 bases matching TRBD2. The CDR3 covers 13 residues. CDR1 SGHTA and CDR2 FQGNSA come from the germline V gene. With V trimmed by 5 bases and J by 10 bases, 7 bases remained unmatched.

The chain employs TRBV7-8 and TRBJ2-5, with TRBD2 identical over 12 bases. This CDR3 contains 18 residues. Germline trimming cut 3 bases from V and 5 bases from J; bases unmatched to any gene: 13. Germline V gene lookup returns CDR1 SGHVS and CDR2 FQNEAQ. CDR3: CASSFSLTSGRIGETQYF. CDR3 in DNA: TGTGCCAGCAGCTTTTCCCTGACTAGCGGGAGAATCGGGGAGACCCAGTACTTC.

The J gene is TRBJ2-1, the V gene TRBV11-3; the D gene is possibly TRBD2 (6 bases). The CDR3 is 12 residues long. Trimming removed 5 bases at V and 5 bases at J, with 7 bases between. Germline loops: CDR1 SGHNT, CDR2 YENEEA. CDR3 sequence reads: CASSKRDNEQFF. DNA for the CDR3: TGTGCCAGCAGCAAGCGGGACAATGAGCAGTTCTTC.

V is TRBV2 and J is TRBJ2-1; perhaps TRBD2 as D (5 bases). The CDR3 totals 15 residues. V was pared by 6 bases and J by 0 bases, with 12 bases between. The germline V gene has CDR1 SNHLY and CDR2 FYNNEI. CDR3 nucleotides: TGTGCCAGCAGCGAGCGGACGAGCTCCTACAATGAGCAGTTCTTC. Translated: CASSERTSSYNEQFF.

V usage is TRBV13 and J usage is TRBJ2-2, with D possibly matching TRBD1 (5 bases). Germline lookup yields CDR1 PRHDT and CDR2 FYEKMQ (reference sequence). This CDR3 has 14 amino acids. V was pared by 5 bases and J by 3 bases, with 10 bases between. This CDR3 reads CASSPPGYTGELFF. The CDR3 DNA is TGTGCCAGCAGCCCCCCAGGGTACACCGGGGAGCTGTTTTTT.

The rearrangement joins TRBV6-6 to TRBJ1-1, with TRBD1 matching over 7 bases. Germline CDR1 is MNHNY and CDR2 is SVGAGI (reference sequence). The CDR3 spans 12 residues. V shed 4 bases and J 4 bases; nucleotides not matched to a gene: 0. In DNA, the CDR3 is TGTGCCAGCAGTTCAGGGGGCACTGAAGCTTTCTTT. Translating it yields CASSSGGTEAFF.

The J gene is TRBJ2-6, the V gene TRBV6-1, with 9 nucleotides matching TRBD1. The trim removed 4 bases at V and 4 bases at J, leaving 8 bases unmatched. The CDR3 contains 17 residues. Germline CDR1 MNHNS, CDR2 SASEGT. The CDR3: CASSAGQGISGANVLTF. In DNA form, the CDR3 reads TGTGCCAGCAGTGCGGGACAGGGCATTTCCGGGGCCAACGTCCTGACTTTC.

This chain joins TRBV6-2 or TRBV6-3 and TRBJ1-2, with TRBD1 matching over 7 bases. The length of the CDR3 is 14 residues. Looked up from germline, CDR1 is MNHEY and CDR2 is SVGEGT. With V trimmed by 5 bases and J by 4 bases, 7 bases remained unmatched. The CDR3 bases are TGTGCCAGCAGTGCGGGACAGATATTCTATGGCTACACCTTC. It encodes CASSAGQIFYGYTF.

The chain links TRBV15 to TRBJ2-1; 9 positions agree with TRBD2. This CDR3 region has 17 residues. Germline assignment: CDR1 LNHNV and CDR2 YYDKDF (reference sequence). Unmatched junction bases numbered 15, after V lost 0 bases and J lost 12 bases. The CDR3 protein is CATSRDRGLAGIQRQFF. CDR3 nucleotide sequence: TGTGCCACCAGCAGAGATAGAGGGCTAGCGGGAATACAAAGGCAGTTCTTC.

This clone appeared a single time. The V call is TRBV9, the J call TRBJ2-5; 9 nucleotides align to TRBD1. The germline gives CDR1 SGDLS, CDR2 YYNGEE. J gave up 2 bases and V 0 bases, and 11 bases lay outside the gene matches. This CDR3 has 18 amino acids. Written as DNA, the CDR3 is TGTGCCAGCAGCGTAGGTAGGGAGGGACAGGGTTATCAAGAGACCCAGTACTTC. It encodes CASSVGREGQGYQETQYF.

The chain carries TRBV4-2 and TRBJ1-1; 10 nucleotides match TRBD1. Trimming at V came to 4 bases and at J to 3 bases, leaving 2 bases not matched to a gene. This CDR3 is built from 14 residues. The germline gives CDR1 LGHNA, CDR2 YNFKEQ. DNA of the CDR3: TGTGCCAGCAGCCCTGGACAGGGGGACACTGAAGCTTTCTTT. Encoded protein: CASSPGQGDTEAFF.

The chain is built from TRBV3-1 (or the pseudogene TRBV3-2) and TRBJ2-7; tentative D call: TRBD1 (5 bases). The CDR3 is 12 amino acids. Germline values: CDR1 LGHDT, CDR2 YNNKEL (reference sequence). V was pared by 1 base and J by 12 bases, with 13 bases between. CDR3 region: CASSQGEGVVYF. In nucleotides, the CDR3 is TGTGCCAGCAGCCAAGGTGAAGGGGTGGTGTACTTC.

The genes are TRBV5-4 and TRBJ2-1; possibly TRBD1 for D (5 bases). CDR1 SGHNT and CDR2 YYREEE come from the germline V gene (reference sequence). V lost 1 base and J 10 bases, leaving 15 bases between the germline ends. The CDR3 has 14 amino acids. CDR3 sequence (DNA): TGTGCCAGCAGCTTGTCTCAGGGTCTGAGCGAGCAGTTCTTC. As protein: CASSLSQGLSEQFF.

This clone came up once. The gene calls are TRBV19 and TRBJ1-4; unclear D gene. Per the germline V gene, CDR1 is LNHDA and CDR2 is SQIVND (reference sequence). The V gene lost 4 bases and the J gene lost 7 bases, with 16 bases spanning the gap. This CDR3 region has 15 residues. CDR3 DNA: TGTGCCAGTAGTACCCTAATCAAGGGAGGTGAAAAACTGTTTTTT. This codes for CASSTLIKGGEKLFF. Full variable domain (outside the CDR3, taken from reference TRBV19 and TRBJ1-4): DGGITQSPKYLFRKEGQNVTLSCEQNLNHDAMYWYRQDPGQGLRLIYYSQIVNDFQKGDIAEGYSVSREKKESFPLTVTSAQKNPTAFYLCASSTLIKGGEKLFFGSGTQLSVL.

The chain carries TRBV18 and TRBJ2-3; 7 bases agree with TRBD1. After removal of 3 bases from V and 1 base from J, the junction contained 7 bases not matched to a gene. The CDR3 spans 16 residues. The germline V gene encodes CDR1 KGHSH and CDR2 LQKENI. CDR3 protein: CASSPSGTARTDTQYF. The CDR3 nucleotides read TGTGCCAGCTCACCTTCCGGGACAGCACGCACAGATACGCAGTATTTT.

The chain joins TRBV28 to TRBJ1-4; D gene unclear. The V and J ends lost 6 bases and 3 bases respectively, with 8 bases between them. CDR3 length: 13 amino acids. Germline loops: CDR1 MDHEN, CDR2 SYDVKM. The CDR3 DNA reads TGTGCCAGCAGAGACACTTCTAATGAAAAACTGTTTTTT. Translation gives CASRDTSNEKLFF.

CDR3 bases: TGTGCCAGCAAGGGGTCCCAATCTGGCTACACCTTC. Translated, it gives CASKGSQSGYTF. This sequence joins TRBV6-5 and TRBJ1-2; tentatively, D is TRBD1 (5 bases). In germline, CDR1 is MNHEY, CDR2 SVGAGI. The germline V and J ends were trimmed by 7 bases and 7 bases, with 13 bases remaining between them. This CDR3 is 12 amino acids long.

This clone is a singleton in its sample. This chain joins TRBV4-1 and TRBJ2-1; D gene ambiguous. Trimming cost V 4 bases and J 5 bases, with 12 bases left between them. CDR1 MGHRA and CDR2 YSYEKL come from the germline V gene. This CDR3 is built from 14 residues. The CDR3: CASSRARANNEQFF. The CDR3 nucleotides read TGCGCCAGCAGCCGGGCTCGAGCAAACAATGAGCAGTTCTTC.

This clone has more than one count but fewer than ten. The V and J genes are TRBV13 and TRBJ2-7; 10 nucleotides align to TRBD2. The germline gives CDR1 PRHDT, CDR2 FYEKMQ (reference sequence). The CDR3 loop spans 17 amino acids. V was pared by 1 base and J by 5 bases, with 11 bases of the junction left unmatched. The CDR3 DNA sequence: TGTGCCAGCAGCTTAGTTGGCCTAGCGGGAGTAACGGACGAGCAGTACTTC. Residues: CASSLVGLAGVTDEQYF.

This clone was observed once. The chain links TRBV5-6 to TRBJ2-2; TRBD1 aligns across 7 bases. Germline-derived CDR1 and CDR2 are SGHDT and YYEEEE. Trimming removed 4 bases from V and 0 bases from J; junction bases left unmatched: 9. The CDR3 length is 17 residues. For the CDR3, the DNA is TGTGCCAGCAGCACCCTCAACAGGGGTACGAACACCGGGGAGCTGTTTTTT. Encoded protein: CASSTLNRGTNTGELFF.

V and J are TRBV10-3 and TRBJ2-1; TRBD2 matches 13 bases. Germline V gene lookup returns CDR1 ENHRY and CDR2 SYGVKD. The J segment lost 8 bases and the V segment lost 1 base, leaving 2 bases of the junction unmatched. The CDR3 length is 15 residues. DNA for the CDR3: TGTGCCATCAGTGAGTGGACTAGCGGGAGCGATGAGCAGTTCTTC. This encodes CAISEWTSGSDEQFF.

The rearrangement links TRBV2 to TRBJ2-1, with TRBD2 as a possible D gene (6 bases). V was cut by 7 bases and J by 6 bases, with 13 bases left in between. The CDR3 spans 13 residues. CDR1 and CDR2 (germline): SNHLY, FYNNEI. CDR3 in amino acids: CASTGTDRNEQFF. Written as DNA, the CDR3 is TGTGCCAGCACCGGGACTGATCGCAATGAGCAGTTCTTC.

V usage is TRBV9 and J usage is TRBJ1-6; 8 nucleotides match TRBD1. V lost 0 bases to trimming and J lost 10 bases; unmatched junction nucleotides: 6. Germline V gene sequence: CDR1 SGDLS, CDR2 YYNGEE. The CDR3 loop spans 15 amino acids. This CDR3 reads CASSVGQGQRSPLHF. The CDR3 nucleotides read TGTGCCAGCAGCGTAGGACAGGGGCAAAGATCACCCCTCCACTTT.

This chain joins TRBV19 and TRBJ2-1; no definite D call. Germline loops: CDR1 LNHDA, CDR2 SQIVND (reference sequence). V lost 2 bases, J lost 7 bases, and 12 bases lay in between. This CDR3 region has 14 residues. CDR3 sequence (DNA): TGTGCCAGTAGTATACTCGCCAACGGGAATGAGCAGTTCTTC. It is translated as CASSILANGNEQFF.

J is TRBJ2-1 and V is TRBV3-1 (or the pseudogene TRBV3-2), with 10 bases lining up with TRBD2. CDR3 length: 14 residues. The germline CDR1 and CDR2 sequences are LGHDT and YNNKEL (reference sequence). V was clipped by 3 bases and J by 7 bases; unmatched bases: 3. CDR3 nucleotides: TGTGCCAGCAGCCACGGACTAGCGGTAAATGAGCAGTTCTTC. Translation gives CASSHGLAVNEQFF.